The rows below give T cell receptor beta chains drawn from one sample of a study of PD-L1 blockade in urothelial cancer. The assay was immunoSEQ multiplex PCR, and TCRdb's table has in-frame clones only and misses some. Seen here are roughly 46,000 clones, approximately 85% observed once, and the top ten hold 1.9%. The sequencing here drew on PBMCs, taken around atezolizumab (anti-PD-L1) treatment. The receptors originated from a man aged 50 to 59 with urothelial cancer. Both conserved end residues are part of each CDR3. Fields, in order: J gene, V gene, clone size, D gene, CDR3 DNA, CDR3 protein. The D gene is left open where the match is weak. Only some rows state a clone size, as once, few, many or a class for expanded clones.

J: TRBJ1-4
V: TRBV5-1
size: -
D: TRBD1
DNA: TGCGCCAGCAGCTTGGACAGGGGCGGAGAAAAACTGTTTTTT
CDR3: CASSLDRGGEKLFF

J: TRBJ2-7
V: TRBV29-1
size: -
D: -
DNA: TGCAGCGCCGAACGAGGCTACGAGCAGTACTTC
CDR3: CSAERGYEQYF

J: TRBJ1-2
V: TRBV5-6
size: -
D: TRBD1
DNA: TGTGCCAGCAGCTTGGCCGGGACAGTCGACAACTATGGCTACACCTTC
CDR3: CASSLAGTVDNYGYTF

J: TRBJ1-1
V: TRBV30
size: once
D: -
DNA: TGTGCCTGGAGTCGAGGGGGAGCCCTGAACACTGAAGCTTTCTTT
CDR3: CAWSRGGALNTEAFF

J: TRBJ2-7
V: TRBV5-1
size: -
D: -
DNA: TGCGCCAGCAGCTTCGGGACTGATGGCTACGAGCAGTACTTC
CDR3: CASSFGTDGYEQYF

J: TRBJ1-2
V: TRBV25-1
size: -
D: TRBD1
DNA: TGTGCCAGCTCGGGACAGACGAACTATGGCTACACCTTC
CDR3: CASSGQTNYGYTF

J: TRBJ2-7
V: TRBV27
size: -
D: TRBD1
DNA: TGTGCCACCGGGGACAGCCAGTACGAGCAGTACTTC
CDR3: CATGDSQYEQYF

J: TRBJ1-2
V: TRBV9
size: few
D: -
DNA: TGTGCCAGCAGCGTCTCACAGGATCCGGCCTATGGCTACACCTTC
CDR3: CASSVSQDPAYGYTF

J: TRBJ2-3
V: TRBV5-1
size: -
D: -
DNA: TGCGCCAGCAGCTATGTACAGGATACAGATACGCAGTATTTT
CDR3: CASSYVQDTDTQYF

J: TRBJ2-5
V: TRBV6-5
size: -
D: TRBD1
DNA: TGTGCCAGCACTGCAGGGGGCAGAGCAGAGACCCAGTACTTC
CDR3: CASTAGGRAETQYF

J: TRBJ2-4
V: TRBV11-3
size: -
D: -
DNA: TGTGCCAGCAGCTCCACGTCGAGGGACATTCAGTACTTC
CDR3: CASSSTSRDIQYF

J: TRBJ1-6
V: TRBV5-6
size: once
D: -
DNA: TGTGCCAGCAGCTTACGAGGTAGCTCCTATAATTCACCCCTCCACTTT
CDR3: CASSLRGSSYNSPLHF

J: TRBJ1-6
V: TRBV11-2
size: -
D: TRBD1
DNA: TGTGCCAGCAGCTTAGGGAGACAGGGCGGCAATTCACCCCTCCACTTT
CDR3: CASSLGRQGGNSPLHF

J: TRBJ1-1
V: TRBV5-1
size: -
D: TRBD1
DNA: TGCGCCAGCACGGGACAGGGATCGGGCACTGAAGCTTTCTTT
CDR3: CASTGQGSGTEAFF

J: TRBJ2-7
V: TRBV27
size: -
D: -
DNA: TGTGCCAGCAGTTTATACGCCAGGATATCCCCCTACGAGCAGTACTTC
CDR3: CASSLYARISPYEQYF

J: TRBJ2-2
V: TRBV28
size: -
D: -
DNA: TGTGCCAGCAGGCAAACAGGGAACACCGGGGAGCTGTTTTTT
CDR3: CASRQTGNTGELFF

J: TRBJ1-1
V: TRBV7-6
size: -
D: TRBD1
DNA: TGTGCCAGCAGCCCGGGACAGGGGAACACTGAAGCTTTCTTT
CDR3: CASSPGQGNTEAFF